The sequence of this TCR beta chain was determined in a study of beta chain features in type 1 diabetes. This clone was observed a few times. Its specificity is not known. Reverse transcription of all isolated RNA meant that expressed TCRB transcripts were sequenced. Only in-frame clones appear in the TCRdb table, and some are missing; sequencing was by immunoSEQ multiplex PCR. There are approximately 470,000 clones in the sample; roughly 31% occur only once, and 0.05% to 0.065% lies in the top ten. Study outcomes and limitations: cDNA sequencing could over-represent cells with high TCR expression. Researchers reported that naive, central memory and Treg TCRB repertoires appeared more similar in patients than in healthy donors.

The CDR3 has 16 residues. J gave up 5 bases and V 0 bases, and 4 bases lay outside the gene matches. Germline-derived CDR1 and CDR2 are KGHSH and LQKENI. The chain employs TRBV18 and TRBJ2-1, with 10 positions matching TRBD2. The sample consisted of naive CD4+ T cells from blood. This receptor was taken from a young man in good health. The DNA of the CDR3 is TGTGCCAGCTCACCACCGAGCGGGAGGGCCCACAATGAGCAGTTCTTC. Protein: CASSPPSGRAHNEQFF.